This T cell receptor beta chain is from a study of CD8 T cells in ankylosing spondylitis. The study, taken as a whole, reports: Matched ankylosing spondylitis synovial fluid reportedly showed significant enrichment of disease-linked clones. A motif of 7 to 9 highly homologous TCR beta variants was seen as apparently characteristic of ankylosing spondylitis blood. Disease-linked clones bore a CD8+ phenotype and were relatively rare in peripheral blood.

In regard to this clonotype: The antigen is undetermined. Being one base from a much bigger clone, this may be a read error.

As the method for making TCR beta libraries, quantitative 5'-RACE with molecular barcodes was used. TCRdb reprocessed the 5' RACE reads with MiXCR, giving one entry per CDR3 protein. The data hold around 490,000 distinct CDR3 sequences, with approximately 5.3% observed a single time. This CDR3 has 17 amino acids. CDR1 is SGHTA and CDR2 is FQGNSA in the germline V gene. V dropped 2 bases and J dropped 5; count of bases not matched to a gene: 11. J is TRBJ2-2 and V is TRBV7-2, with 7 bases lining up with TRBD2. The TCR originated in a male donor with ankylosing spondylitis. What was sequenced was blood, either unsorted or a sorted T cell fraction (not recorded which). For the CDR3, the DNA is TGTGCCAGCAGCTTAATGCCTAGCGGAGTACTTACCGGGGAGCTGTTTTTT. It specifies CASSLMPSGVLTGELFF. Based on the CDR3 plus reference TRBV7-2 and TRBJ2-2, the full variable domain is GAGVSQSPSNKVTEKGKDVELRCDPISGHTALYWYRQSLGQGLEFLIYFQGNSAPDKSGLPSDRFSAERTGGSVSTLTIQRTQQEDSAVYLCASSLMPSGVLTGELFFGEGSRLTVL.